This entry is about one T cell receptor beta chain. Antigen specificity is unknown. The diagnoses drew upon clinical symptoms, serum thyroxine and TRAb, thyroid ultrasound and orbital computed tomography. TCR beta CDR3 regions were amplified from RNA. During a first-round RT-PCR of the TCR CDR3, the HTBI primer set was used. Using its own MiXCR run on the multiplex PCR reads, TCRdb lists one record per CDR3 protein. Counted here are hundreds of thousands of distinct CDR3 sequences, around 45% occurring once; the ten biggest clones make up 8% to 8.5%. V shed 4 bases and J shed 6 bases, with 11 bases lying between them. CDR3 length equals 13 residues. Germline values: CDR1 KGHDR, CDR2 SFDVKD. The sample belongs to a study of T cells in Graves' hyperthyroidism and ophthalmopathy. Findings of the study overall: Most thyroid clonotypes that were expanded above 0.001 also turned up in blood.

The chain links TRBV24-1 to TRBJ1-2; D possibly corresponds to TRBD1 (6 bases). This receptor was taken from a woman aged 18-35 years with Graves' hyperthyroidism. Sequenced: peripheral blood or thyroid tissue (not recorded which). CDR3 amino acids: CATSEGALDGYTF. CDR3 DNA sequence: TGTGCCACCAGTGAGGGGGCGCTTGATGGCTACACCTTC.